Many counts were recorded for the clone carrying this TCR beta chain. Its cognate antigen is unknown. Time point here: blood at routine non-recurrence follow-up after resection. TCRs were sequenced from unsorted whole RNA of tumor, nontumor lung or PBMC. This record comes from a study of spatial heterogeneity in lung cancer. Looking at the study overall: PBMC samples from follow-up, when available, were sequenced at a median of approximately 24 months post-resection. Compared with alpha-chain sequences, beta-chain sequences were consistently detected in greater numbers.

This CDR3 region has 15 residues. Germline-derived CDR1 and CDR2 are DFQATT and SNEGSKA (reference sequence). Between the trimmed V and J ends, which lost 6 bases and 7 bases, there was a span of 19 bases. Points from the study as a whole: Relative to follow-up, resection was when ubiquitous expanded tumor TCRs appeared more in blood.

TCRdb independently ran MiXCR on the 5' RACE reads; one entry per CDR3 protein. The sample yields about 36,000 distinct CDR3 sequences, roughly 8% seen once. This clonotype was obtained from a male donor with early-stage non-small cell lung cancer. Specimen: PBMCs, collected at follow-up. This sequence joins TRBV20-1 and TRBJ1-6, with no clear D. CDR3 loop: CSALPNSGWNSPLHF. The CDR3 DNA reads TGCAGTGCCCTCCCAAACTCGGGGTGGAATTCACCCCTCCACTTT.